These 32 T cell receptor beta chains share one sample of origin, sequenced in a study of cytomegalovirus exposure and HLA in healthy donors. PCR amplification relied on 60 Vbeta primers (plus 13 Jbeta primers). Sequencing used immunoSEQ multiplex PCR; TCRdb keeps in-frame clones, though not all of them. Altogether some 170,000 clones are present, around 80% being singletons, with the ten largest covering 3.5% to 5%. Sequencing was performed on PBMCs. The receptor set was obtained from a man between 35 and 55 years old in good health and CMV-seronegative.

In DNA form, the CDR3 reads TGCGCCAGCAGCCAAGATCCGGCTAGCGGGGCACCTCTCACAGATACGCAGTATTTT. Its protein is CASSQDPASGAPLTDTQYF. The rearrangement uses TRBV4-1 and TRBJ2-3; 9 bases align to TRBD2. Germline assignment: CDR1 MGHRA and CDR2 YSYEKL. After removal of 0 bases from V and 2 bases from J, the junction contained 12 bases not matched to a gene. The CDR3 is 19 residues long.

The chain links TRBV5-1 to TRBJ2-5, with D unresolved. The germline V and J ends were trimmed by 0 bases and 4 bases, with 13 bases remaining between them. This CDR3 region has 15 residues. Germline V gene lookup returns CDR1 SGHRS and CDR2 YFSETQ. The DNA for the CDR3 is TGCGCCAGCAGCTTGGGAGGCAGCCCCGGAGAGACCCAGTACTTC. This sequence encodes CASSLGGSPGETQYF.

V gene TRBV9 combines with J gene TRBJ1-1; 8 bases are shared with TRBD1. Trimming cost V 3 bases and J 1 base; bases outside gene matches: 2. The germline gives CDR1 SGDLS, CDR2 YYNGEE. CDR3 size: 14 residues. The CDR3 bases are TGTGCCAGCAGCGCAGGGACAGGGAACACTGAAGCTTTCTTT. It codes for CASSAGTGNTEAFF.

Here the CDR3 reads CASSQVPGSTDTQYF. Here the CDR3 DNA reads TGCGCCAGCAGCCAAGTCCCGGGGAGCACAGATACGCAGTATTTT. The chain is built from TRBV4-1 and TRBJ2-3; possible D gene TRBD2, 5 bases. The CDR3 loop spans 15 amino acids. V lost 1 base, J lost 0 bases, and 8 bases lay in between. Germline V gene lookup returns CDR1 MGHRA and CDR2 YSYEKL.

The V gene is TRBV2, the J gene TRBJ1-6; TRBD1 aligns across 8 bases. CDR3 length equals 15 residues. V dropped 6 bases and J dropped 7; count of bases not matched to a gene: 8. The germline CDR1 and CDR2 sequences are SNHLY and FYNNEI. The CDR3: CASSRQGARNSPLHF. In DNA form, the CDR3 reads TGTGCCAGCAGCCGTCAGGGGGCACGAAATTCACCCCTCCACTTT.

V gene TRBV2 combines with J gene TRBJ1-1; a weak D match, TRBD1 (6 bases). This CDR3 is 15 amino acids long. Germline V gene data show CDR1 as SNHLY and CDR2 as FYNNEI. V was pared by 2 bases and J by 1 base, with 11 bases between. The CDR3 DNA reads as TGTGCCAGCAGTGAACTCACAGGGAGGAACACTGAAGCTTTCTTT. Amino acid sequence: CASSELTGRNTEAFF.

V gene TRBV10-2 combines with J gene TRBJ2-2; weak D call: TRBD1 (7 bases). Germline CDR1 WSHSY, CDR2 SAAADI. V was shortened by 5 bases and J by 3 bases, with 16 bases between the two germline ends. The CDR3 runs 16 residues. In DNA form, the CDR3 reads TGCGCCAGCAGTAAAGTGAGCAGGGGGGACACCGGGGAGCTGTTTTTT. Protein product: CASSKVSRGDTGELFF.

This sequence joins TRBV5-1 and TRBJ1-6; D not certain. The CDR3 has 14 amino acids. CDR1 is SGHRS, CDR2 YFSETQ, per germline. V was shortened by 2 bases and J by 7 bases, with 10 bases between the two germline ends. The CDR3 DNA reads TGCGCCAGCAGCTTAAACCTACAGAATTCACCCCTCCACTTT. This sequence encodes CASSLNLQNSPLHF.

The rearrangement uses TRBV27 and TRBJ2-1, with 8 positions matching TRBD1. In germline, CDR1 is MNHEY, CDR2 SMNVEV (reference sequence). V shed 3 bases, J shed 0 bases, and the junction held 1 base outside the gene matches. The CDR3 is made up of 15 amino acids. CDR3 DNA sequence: TGTGCCAGCAGTTTTACAGGGGGCTCCTACAATGAGCAGTTCTTC. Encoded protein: CASSFTGGSYNEQFF.

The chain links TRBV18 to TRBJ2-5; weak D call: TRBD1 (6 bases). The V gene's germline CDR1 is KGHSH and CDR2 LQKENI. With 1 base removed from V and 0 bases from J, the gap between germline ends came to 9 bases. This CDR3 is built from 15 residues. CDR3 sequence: CASSPRYRDQETQYF. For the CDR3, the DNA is TGTGCCAGCTCACCACGTTACAGGGACCAAGAGACCCAGTACTTC.

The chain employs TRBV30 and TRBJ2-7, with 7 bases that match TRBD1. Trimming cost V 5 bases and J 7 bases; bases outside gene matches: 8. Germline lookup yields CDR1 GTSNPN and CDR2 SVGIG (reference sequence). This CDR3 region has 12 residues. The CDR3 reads CAWSGTEEEQYF. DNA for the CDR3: TGTGCCTGGTCCGGGACAGAGGAAGAGCAGTACTTC.

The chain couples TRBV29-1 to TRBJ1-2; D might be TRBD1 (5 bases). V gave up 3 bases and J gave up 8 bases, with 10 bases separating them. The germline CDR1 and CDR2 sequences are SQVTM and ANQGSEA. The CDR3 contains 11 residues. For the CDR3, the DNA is TGCAGCGTTGAGGGGGGAGAGGGCTACACCTTC. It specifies CSVEGGEGYTF.

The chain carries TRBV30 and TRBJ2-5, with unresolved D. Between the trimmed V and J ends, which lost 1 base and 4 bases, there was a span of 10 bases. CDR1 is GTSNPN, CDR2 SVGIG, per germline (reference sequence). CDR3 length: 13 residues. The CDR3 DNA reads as TGTGCCTGGAGTGCGGGTGGCCCAGAGACCCAGTACTTC. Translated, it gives CAWSAGGPETQYF.

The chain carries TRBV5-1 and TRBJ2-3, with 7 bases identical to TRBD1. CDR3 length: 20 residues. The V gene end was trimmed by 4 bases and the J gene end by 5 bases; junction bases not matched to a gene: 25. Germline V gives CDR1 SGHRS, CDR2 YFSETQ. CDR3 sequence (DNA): TGCGCCAGCAGCCGGTCCTCAGGGGGAGTAAGTCGCAAGCTTCTAGATACGCAGTATTTT. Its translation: CASSRSSGGVSRKLLDTQYF.

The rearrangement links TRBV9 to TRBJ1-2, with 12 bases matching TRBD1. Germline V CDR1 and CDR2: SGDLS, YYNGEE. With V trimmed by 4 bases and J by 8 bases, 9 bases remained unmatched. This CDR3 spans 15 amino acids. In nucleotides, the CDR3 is TGTGCCAGCAGCAGACCGGGACAGGGGGCGCCGGGCTACACCTTC. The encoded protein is CASSRPGQGAPGYTF. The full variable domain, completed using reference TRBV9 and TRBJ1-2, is DSGVTQTPKHLITATGQRVTLRCSPRSGDLSVYWYQQSLDQGLQFLIQYYNGEERAKGNILERFSAQQFPDLHSELNLSSLELGDSALYFCASSRPGQGAPGYTFGSGTRLTVV.

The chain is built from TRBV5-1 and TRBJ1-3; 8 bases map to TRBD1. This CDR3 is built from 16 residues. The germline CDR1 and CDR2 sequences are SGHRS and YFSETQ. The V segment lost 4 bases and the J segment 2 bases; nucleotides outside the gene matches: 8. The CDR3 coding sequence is TGCGCCAGCAGCCCCGGGACAGGAAGAACTGGAAACACCATATATTTT. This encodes CASSPGTGRTGNTIYF.

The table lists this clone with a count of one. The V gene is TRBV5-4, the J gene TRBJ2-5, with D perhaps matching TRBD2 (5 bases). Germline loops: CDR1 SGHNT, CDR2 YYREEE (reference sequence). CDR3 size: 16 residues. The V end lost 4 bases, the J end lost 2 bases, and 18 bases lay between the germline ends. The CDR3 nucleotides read TGTGCCAGCAGCGACCCGGCAGGAGGTTCGCAAGAGACCCAGTACTTC. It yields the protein CASSDPAGGSQETQYF.

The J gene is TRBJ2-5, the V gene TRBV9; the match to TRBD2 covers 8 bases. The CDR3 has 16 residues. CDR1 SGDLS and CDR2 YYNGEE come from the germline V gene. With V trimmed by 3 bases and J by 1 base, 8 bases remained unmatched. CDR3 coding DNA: TGTGCCAGCAGCGCCGGACTAGCTCTTTCCCAAGAGACCCAGTACTTC. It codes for CASSAGLALSQETQYF.

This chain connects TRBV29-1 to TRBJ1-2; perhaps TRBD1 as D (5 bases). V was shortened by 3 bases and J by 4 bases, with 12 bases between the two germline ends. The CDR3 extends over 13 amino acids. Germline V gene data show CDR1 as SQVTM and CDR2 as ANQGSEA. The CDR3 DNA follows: TGCAGCGTTGAGGTCGCAGGGCGCTATGGCTACACCTTC. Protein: CSVEVAGRYGYTF.

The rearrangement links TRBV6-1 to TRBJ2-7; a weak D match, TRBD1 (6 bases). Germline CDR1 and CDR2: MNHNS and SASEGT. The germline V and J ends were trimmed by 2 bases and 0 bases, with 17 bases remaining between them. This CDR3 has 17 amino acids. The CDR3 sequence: CASSEFLVTGGSYEQYF. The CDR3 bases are TGTGCCAGCAGTGAATTCTTGGTGACAGGCGGCTCCTACGAGCAGTACTTC.

CDR3 region: CATMGLRQGLAEAFF. The CDR3 nucleotides read TGTGCCACCATGGGGCTAAGACAGGGGTTGGCTGAAGCTTTCTTT. The chain has TRBV19 and TRBJ1-1, with 8 positions matching TRBD1. The CDR3 has 15 residues. J lost 6 bases, V lost 10 bases, and 16 bases had no gene match. Germline CDR1 is LNHDA and CDR2 is SQIVND (reference sequence).

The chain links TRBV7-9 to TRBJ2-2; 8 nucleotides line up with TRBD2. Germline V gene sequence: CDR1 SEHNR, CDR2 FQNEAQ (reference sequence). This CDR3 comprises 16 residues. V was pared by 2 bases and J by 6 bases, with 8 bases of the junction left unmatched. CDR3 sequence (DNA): TGTGCCAGCAGCTTATTAGTCGGGACTAGTTCCGGGGAGCTGTTTTTT. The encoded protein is CASSLLVGTSSGELFF.

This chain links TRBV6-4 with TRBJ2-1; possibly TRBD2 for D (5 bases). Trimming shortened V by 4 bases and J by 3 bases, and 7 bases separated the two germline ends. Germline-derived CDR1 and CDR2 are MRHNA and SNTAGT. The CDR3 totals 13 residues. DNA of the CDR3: TGTGCCAGCAGTGCCGGGAACTACAATGAGCAGTTCTTC. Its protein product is CASSAGNYNEQFF.

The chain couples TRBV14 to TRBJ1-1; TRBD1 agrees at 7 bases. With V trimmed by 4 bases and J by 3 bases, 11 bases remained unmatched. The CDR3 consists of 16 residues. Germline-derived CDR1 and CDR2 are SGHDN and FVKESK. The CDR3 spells CASSPWDSGRYTEAFF. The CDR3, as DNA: TGTGCCAGCAGCCCTTGGGACAGTGGGAGGTACACTGAAGCTTTCTTT.

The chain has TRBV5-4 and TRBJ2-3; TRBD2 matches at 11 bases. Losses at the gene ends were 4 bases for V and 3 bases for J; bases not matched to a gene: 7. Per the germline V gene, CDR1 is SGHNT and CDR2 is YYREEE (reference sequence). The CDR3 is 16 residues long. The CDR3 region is CASSPTSGGWTDTQYF. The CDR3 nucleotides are TGTGCCAGCAGCCCTACTAGCGGGGGTTGGACAGATACGCAGTATTTT. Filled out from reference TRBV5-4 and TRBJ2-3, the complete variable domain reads ETGVTQSPTHLIKTRGQQVTLRCSSQSGHNTVSWYQQALGQGPQFIFQYYREEENGRGNFPPRFSGLQFPNYSSELNVNALELDDSALYLCASSPTSGGWTDTQYFGPGTRLTVL.

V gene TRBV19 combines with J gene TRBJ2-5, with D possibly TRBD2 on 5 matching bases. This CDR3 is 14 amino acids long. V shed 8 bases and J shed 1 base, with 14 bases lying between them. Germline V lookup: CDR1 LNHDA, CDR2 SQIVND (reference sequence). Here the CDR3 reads CASSSGYLQETQYF. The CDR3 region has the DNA TGTGCCAGTTCATCGGGGTACCTCCAAGAGACCCAGTACTTC.

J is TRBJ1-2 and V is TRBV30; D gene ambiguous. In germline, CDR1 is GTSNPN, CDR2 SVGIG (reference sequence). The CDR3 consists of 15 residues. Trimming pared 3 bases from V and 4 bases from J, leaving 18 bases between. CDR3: CAWRGGNFPFYGYTF. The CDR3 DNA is TGTGCCTGGAGAGGAGGGAATTTCCCTTTCTATGGCTACACCTTC.

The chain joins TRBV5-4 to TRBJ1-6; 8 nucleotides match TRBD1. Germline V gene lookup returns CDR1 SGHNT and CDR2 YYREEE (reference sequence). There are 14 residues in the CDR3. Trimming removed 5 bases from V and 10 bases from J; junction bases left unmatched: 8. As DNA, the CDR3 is TGTGCCAGCAGGACGCGGACAGGGTCGTCACCCCTCCACTTT. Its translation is CASRTRTGSSPLHF.

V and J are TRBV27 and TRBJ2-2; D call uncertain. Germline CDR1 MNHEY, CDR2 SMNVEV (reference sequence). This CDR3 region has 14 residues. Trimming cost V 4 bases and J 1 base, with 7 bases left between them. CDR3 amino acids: CASSWQENTGELFF. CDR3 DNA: TGTGCCAGCAGTTGGCAGGAGAACACCGGGGAGCTGTTTTTT.

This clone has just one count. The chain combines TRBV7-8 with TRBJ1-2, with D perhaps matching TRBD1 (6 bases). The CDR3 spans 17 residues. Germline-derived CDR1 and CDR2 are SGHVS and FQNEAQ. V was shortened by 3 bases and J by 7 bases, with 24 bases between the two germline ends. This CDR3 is CASSFLPTTGKTAGYTF. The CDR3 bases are TGTGCCAGCAGCTTCCTTCCGACGACAGGCAAAACCGCTGGCTACACCTTC.

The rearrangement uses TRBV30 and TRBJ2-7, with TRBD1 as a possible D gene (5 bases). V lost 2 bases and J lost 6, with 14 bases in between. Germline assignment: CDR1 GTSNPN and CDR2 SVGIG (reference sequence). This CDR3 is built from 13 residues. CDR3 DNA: TGTGCCTGGAGTCGGTCACAGGTTTTCGAGCAGTACTTC. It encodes CAWSRSQVFEQYF. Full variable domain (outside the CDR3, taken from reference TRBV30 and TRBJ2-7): SQTIHQWPATLVQPVGSPLSLECTVEGTSNPNLYWYRQAAGRGLQLLFYSVGIGQISSEVPQNLSASRPQDRQFILSSKKLLLSDSGFYLCAWSRSQVFEQYFGPGTRLTVT.

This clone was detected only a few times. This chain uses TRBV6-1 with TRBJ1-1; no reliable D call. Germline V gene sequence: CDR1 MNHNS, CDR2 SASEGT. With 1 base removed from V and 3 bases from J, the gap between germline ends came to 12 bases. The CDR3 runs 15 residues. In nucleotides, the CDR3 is TGTGCCAGCAGTGAAGTTGGGTTCGGGTACACTGAAGCTTTCTTT. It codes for CASSEVGFGYTEAFF.